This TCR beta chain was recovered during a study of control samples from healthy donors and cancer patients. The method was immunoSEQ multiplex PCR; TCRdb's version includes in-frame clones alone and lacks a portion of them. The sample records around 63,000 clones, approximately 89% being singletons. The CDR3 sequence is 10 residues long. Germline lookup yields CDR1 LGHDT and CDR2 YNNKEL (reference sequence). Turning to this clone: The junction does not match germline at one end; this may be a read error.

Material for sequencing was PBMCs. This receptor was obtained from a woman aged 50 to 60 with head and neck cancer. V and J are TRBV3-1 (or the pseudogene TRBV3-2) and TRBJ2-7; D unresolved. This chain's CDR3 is CACRNYEQYF. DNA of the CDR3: TGTGCCTGCAGAAATTACGAGCAGTACTTC.